One sample yielded the 22 T cell receptor beta chains listed below, sequenced in a study of cytomegalovirus exposure and HLA in healthy donors. A multiplex PCR was run with 60 Vbeta primers and 13 Jbeta primers. Only in-frame clones appear in the TCRdb table, and some are missing; sequencing was by immunoSEQ multiplex PCR. Of roughly 130,000 clones listed, roughly 87% were seen once; the top ten hold 0.45% to 0.6%. Sequencing was performed on PBMCs. Source of these receptors: a woman aged 40-49 years in good health and CMV-seronegative.

This clone was recorded once. The chain links TRBV7-9 to TRBJ1-5; 12 bases line up with TRBD1. The germline V gene has CDR1 SEHNR and CDR2 FQNEAQ (reference sequence). The V segment lost 3 bases and the J segment 6 bases; nucleotides outside the gene matches: 3. The CDR3 runs to 15 residues. CDR3 in amino acids: CASSFGTGGGQPQHF. CDR3 nucleotide sequence: TGTGCCAGCAGCTTCGGGACAGGGGGCGGTCAGCCCCAGCATTTT.

This sequence joins TRBV6-6 and TRBJ2-5; possible D gene TRBD2, 6 bases. Germline lookup yields CDR1 MNHNY and CDR2 SVGAGI (reference sequence). V gave up 2 bases and J gave up 4 bases, with 17 bases separating them. This CDR3 has 16 amino acids. The CDR3 is CASSYLRRGGGETQYF. The CDR3 region has the DNA TGTGCCAGCAGTTACCTCCGGAGGGGTGGGGGAGAGACCCAGTACTTC.

This clone was counted a single time. V gene TRBV29-1 combines with J gene TRBJ2-1; TRBD2 agrees at 7 bases. The CDR3 is 14 residues long. The J segment lost 10 bases and the V segment lost 2 bases, leaving 11 bases of the junction unmatched. In germline, CDR1 is SQVTM, CDR2 ANQGSEA. The CDR3 here is CSVEKPPLAREQFF. The CDR3 DNA reads TGCAGCGTTGAAAAACCCCCACTAGCGAGGGAGCAGTTCTTC.

This clone has a handful of counts. An end of the junction does not agree with germline; a read error may underlie this. V and J are TRBV7-9 and TRBJ1-3; D call uncertain. CDR1 SEHNR and CDR2 FQNEAQ come from the germline V gene (reference sequence). This CDR3 comprises 13 residues. CDR3 nucleotides: TGTTCCAGCAGCTTATCTTCTGGAAACACCATATATTTT. This translates into CSSSLSSGNTIYF.

The chain uses TRBV18 and TRBJ2-3; tentatively, D is TRBD1 (6 bases). V dropped 5 bases and J dropped 2 bases, with 11 bases sitting between them. Per germline, CDR1 KGHSH and CDR2 LQKENI. This CDR3 has 14 residues. As DNA, the CDR3 is TGTGCCAGCTCAGGCGGACAGCCCACAGATACGCAGTATTTT. It encodes CASSGGQPTDTQYF.

The V call is TRBV7-2, the J call TRBJ2-7; no clear D gene. V was clipped by 0 bases and J by 3 bases, with 9 bases between them. CDR3 length: 14 residues. The germline V gene encodes CDR1 SGHTA and CDR2 FQGNSA. The CDR3 loop is CASSLASQLYEQYF. The CDR3, as DNA: TGTGCCAGCAGCTTAGCGAGCCAACTCTACGAGCAGTACTTC.

This chain joins TRBV5-1 and TRBJ2-7; 7 nucleotides agree with TRBD1. The V segment lost 3 bases and the J segment 1 base; nucleotides outside the gene matches: 4. The CDR3 length is 14 residues. Germline values: CDR1 SGHRS, CDR2 YFSETQ. CDR3 loop: CASSSWTGSYEQYF. CDR3 sequence (DNA): TGCGCCAGCAGCTCTTGGACAGGTTCCTACGAGCAGTACTTC.

The chain combines TRBV6-1 with TRBJ2-1; 14 nucleotides align to TRBD2. This CDR3 has 16 residues. CDR1 is MNHNS, CDR2 SASEGT, per germline. V lost 1 base and J lost 9; bases outside the gene matches: 5. CDR3 in amino acids: CASSEVGTSGRIEQFF. The CDR3 region has the DNA TGTGCCAGCAGTGAAGTCGGGACTAGCGGGAGAATTGAGCAGTTCTTC.

The chain is built from TRBV29-1 and TRBJ1-3; D is possibly TRBD1 (6 bases). Germline CDR1 is SQVTM and CDR2 is ANQGSEA. V was cut by 7 bases and J by 3 bases, with 16 bases left in between. This CDR3 contains 14 residues. The CDR3 sequence is CSAVQGVLGNTIYF. The CDR3 region has the DNA TGCAGCGCTGTACAGGGAGTACTTGGAAACACCATATATTTT.

J is TRBJ2-1 and V is TRBV7-6; D not resolved. The CDR3 contains 16 residues. Germline CDR1 and CDR2: SGHVS and FNYEAQ. V was trimmed by 1 base and J by 6 bases, leaving 16 bases between them. CDR3 sequence: CASSLGRGGTGNEQFF. The CDR3 bases are TGTGCCAGCAGCTTAGGTCGTGGCGGCACGGGCAATGAGCAGTTCTTC.

The gene calls are TRBV11-1 and TRBJ2-7; TRBD2 aligns across 8 bases. The CDR3 consists of 15 residues. CDR1 and CDR2 from the germline V gene are SGHAT and FQDESV (reference sequence). Trimming at V came to 4 bases and at J to 5 bases, leaving 10 bases not matched to a gene. Written as DNA, the CDR3 is TGTGCCAGCAGCTCACCACGGGAGGGCCGAGACGAGCAGTACTTC. Its protein is CASSSPREGRDEQYF.

V gene TRBV5-4 combines with J gene TRBJ2-7; 13 nucleotides align to TRBD2. Germline CDR1 SGHNT, CDR2 YYREEE (reference sequence). With V trimmed by 4 bases and J by 2 bases, 6 bases remained unmatched. This CDR3 is 16 amino acids long. The CDR3 loop reads CASSAGLAGAPYEQYF. In DNA, the CDR3 is TGTGCCAGCAGCGCCGGACTAGCGGGAGCCCCCTACGAGCAGTACTTC.

J is TRBJ2-1 and V is TRBV5-6, with D possibly being TRBD2 (5 bases). CDR1 is SGHDT and CDR2 is YYEEEE in the germline V gene. This CDR3 comprises 15 residues. With 4 bases removed from V and 3 bases from J, the gap between germline ends came to 14 bases. The CDR3 DNA sequence: TGTGCCAGCAGCGGGAGCAAGCCCCTCTACAATGAGCAGTTCTTC. This gives the protein CASSGSKPLYNEQFF.

A few counts support this clone. This sequence joins TRBV30 and TRBJ1-5; tentative D call: TRBD1 (6 bases). CDR3 size: 13 residues. Germline V lookup: CDR1 GTSNPN, CDR2 SVGIG (reference sequence). V lost 0 bases and J 10 bases, leaving 13 bases between the germline ends. CDR3 region: CAWSVQGDRPQHF. The CDR3 nucleotides read TGTGCCTGGAGTGTACAGGGTGATCGTCCCCAGCATTTT.

This clone was seen only once. The chain couples TRBV15 to TRBJ1-5; D gene ambiguous. Deletions cut 0 bases from V and 6 bases from J, with 15 bases between. The CDR3 runs 16 residues. Germline V CDR1 and CDR2: LNHNV, YYDKDF (reference sequence). This CDR3 is CATSRDLSGLVQPQHF. The CDR3 region has the DNA TGTGCCACCAGCAGAGATTTATCGGGTCTTGTTCAGCCCCAGCATTTT.

The chain couples TRBV6-1 to TRBJ2-7; tentatively, D is TRBD1 (6 bases). This CDR3 has 13 amino acids. With 10 bases removed from V and 4 bases from J, the gap between germline ends came to 17 bases. The germline V gene encodes CDR1 MNHNS and CDR2 SASEGT. DNA of the CDR3: TGTGCCATCGGAAGAGGGGGTTCTTACGAGCAGTACTTC. Encoded protein: CAIGRGGSYEQYF.

J is TRBJ1-5 and V is TRBV12-2; the table's D gene call, TRBD1, was not cross checked with the DNA. TRBV12-2 is marked as a pseudogene. The CDR3 totals 19 residues. As DNA, the CDR3 is TGTGCAAGTCGCTTAGGGGCGGCAGGGGGCCGTTTGAGCAATCAGCCCCAGCATTTT. This codes for CASRLGAAGGRLSNQPQHF.

The chain employs TRBV7-6 and TRBJ1-5; the D is unclear. The germline V gene encodes CDR1 SGHVS and CDR2 FNYEAQ. Trimming shortened V by 3 bases and J by 3 bases, and 6 bases separated the two germline ends. The CDR3 spans 13 residues. The CDR3 is CASSLGLNQPQHF. CDR3 nucleotide sequence: TGTGCCAGCAGCTTGGGCCTCAATCAGCCCCAGCATTTT.

The rearrangement uses TRBV16 and TRBJ2-2; weak D call: TRBD2 (7 bases). Germline V CDR1 and CDR2: KGHSY, FQNENV. The CDR3 runs 16 residues. Deletions cut 2 bases from V and 1 base from J, with 11 bases between. This CDR3 reads CASSQRAGQNTGELFF. In nucleotides, the CDR3 is TGTGCCAGCAGCCAAAGAGCGGGACAGAACACCGGGGAGCTGTTTTTT. Full variable domain (rest looked up from reference TRBV16 and TRBJ2-2): GEEVAQTPKHLVRGEGQKAKLYCAPIKGHSYVFWYQQVLKNEFKFLISFQNENVFDETGMPKERFSAKCLPNSPCSLEIQATKLEDSAVYFCASSQRAGQNTGELFFGEGSRLTVL.

The chain uses TRBV6-5 and TRBJ1-2; 8 bases match TRBD1. The CDR3 has 14 residues. Germline CDR1 and CDR2: MNHEY and SVGAGI. V lost 7 bases, J lost 2 bases, and 6 bases stayed unmatched. The CDR3 DNA reads TGTGCCAGCATAGGGACAGGCCGCAACTATGGCTACACCTTC. Protein: CASIGTGRNYGYTF.

The chain is built from TRBV2 and TRBJ1-2; 7 bases line up with TRBD1. Germline assignment: CDR1 SNHLY and CDR2 FYNNEI. J gave up 3 bases and V 7 bases, and 11 bases lay outside the gene matches. The CDR3 has 15 amino acids. In nucleotides, the CDR3 is TGTGCCAGCACGGGGTCGACAGGGCTCTACTATGGCTACACCTTC. This translates into CASTGSTGLYYGYTF.

The chain is built from TRBV9 and TRBJ1-1; 9 bases are shared with TRBD1. The CDR3 totals 15 residues. Per the germline V gene, CDR1 is SGDLS and CDR2 is YYNGEE. Germline trimming cut 0 bases from V and 1 base from J; bases unmatched to any gene: 1. CDR3 in amino acids: CASSVGGQGNTEAFF. The CDR3 DNA follows: TGTGCCAGCAGCGTAGGGGGACAGGGGAACACTGAAGCTTTCTTT.